The 17 T cell receptor beta chains presented below share a single source sample, sequenced in a study of blood T cell repertoires in COVID-19. Assay used: immunoSEQ multiplex PCR; TCRdb lists only in-frame clones, some missing. The sample holds 47,000 or so clones, 82% seen once. Source material: peripheral blood. These receptors originate from a woman in her sixties or seventies with acute or convalescent COVID-19.

The rearrangement links TRBV5-6 to TRBJ2-1; 10 bases match TRBD2. The CDR3 length is 16 residues. V dropped 0 bases and J dropped 4; count of bases not matched to a gene: 4. The germline gives CDR1 SGHDT, CDR2 YYEEEE. The CDR3 protein is CASSLEILAGYNEQFF. CDR3 nucleotide sequence: TGTGCCAGCAGCTTGGAAATACTAGCGGGGTACAATGAGCAGTTCTTC.

This clone is a singleton in its sample. V usage is TRBV6-1 and J usage is TRBJ1-6, with 8 bases matching TRBD1. CDR1 is MNHNS and CDR2 is SASEGT in the germline V gene. The CDR3 contains 17 residues. With 2 bases clipped from V and 3 bases from J, the junction kept 6 bases outside the gene matches. The CDR3 reads CASSEPQGAFYNSPLHF. Here the CDR3 DNA reads TGTGCCAGCAGTGAACCTCAGGGGGCGTTCTATAATTCACCCCTCCACTTT.

This clone was found once. V and J are TRBV2 and TRBJ2-3, with TRBD2 identical over 11 bases. The CDR3 has 15 amino acids. After removal of 3 bases from V and 7 bases from J, the junction contained 6 bases not matched to a gene. Germline V CDR1 and CDR2: SNHLY, FYNNEI. This CDR3 is CASSDVAGGPYTQYF. CDR3 nucleotides: TGTGCCAGCAGTGACGTAGCGGGGGGGCCATATACGCAGTATTTT.

V and J are TRBV5-1 and TRBJ2-3; 14 bases agree with TRBD2. This CDR3 is built from 15 residues. With V trimmed by 4 bases and J by 4 bases, 2 bases remained unmatched. In germline, CDR1 is SGHRS, CDR2 YFSETQ. CDR3 coding DNA: TGCGCCAGCAGCACGGGACTAGCGGGGGCAGATACGCAGTATTTT. It codes for CASSTGLAGADTQYF.

This clone was seen a single time. The chain couples TRBV7-6 to TRBJ2-1; 10 positions match TRBD2. V lost 3 bases, J lost 4 bases, and 6 bases stayed unmatched. Germline CDR1 SGHVS, CDR2 FNYEAQ. The CDR3 spans 16 residues. CDR3 region: CASSLVGTSEYNEQFF. Written as DNA, the CDR3 is TGTGCCAGCAGCTTGGTCGGGACTAGCGAGTACAATGAGCAGTTCTTC. Filled out from reference TRBV7-6 and TRBJ2-1, the complete variable domain reads GAGVSQSPRYKVTKRGQDVALRCDPISGHVSLYWYRQALGQGPEFLTYFNYEAQQDKSGLPNDRFSAERPEGSISTLTIQRTEQRDSAMYRCASSLVGTSEYNEQFFGPGTRLTVL.

This chain uses TRBV5-1 with TRBJ2-7; TRBD2 is a possible D gene (5 bases). CDR1 and CDR2 (germline): SGHRS, YFSETQ. This CDR3 has 16 amino acids. V was trimmed by 0 bases and J by 6 bases, leaving 19 bases between them. The CDR3 spells CASSLAYSRGAGEQYF. CDR3 DNA: TGCGCCAGCAGCTTGGCCTATTCCCGGGGTGCCGGCGAGCAGTACTTC.

V gene TRBV14 combines with J gene TRBJ2-3; 13 nucleotides align to TRBD2. Germline V gene sequence: CDR1 SGHDN, CDR2 FVKESK. This CDR3 comprises 15 residues. J was trimmed by 3 bases and V by 4 bases; bases with no gene match: 1. The CDR3 spells CASSRGLAGTDTQYF. CDR3 in DNA: TGTGCCAGCAGCCGGGGACTAGCGGGAACAGATACGCAGTATTTT.

V and J are TRBV19 and TRBJ1-5; 7 bases fit TRBD1. The CDR3 extends over 12 amino acids. In germline, CDR1 is LNHDA, CDR2 SQIVND (reference sequence). V shed 8 bases, J shed 5 bases, and the junction held 3 bases outside the gene matches. CDR3 region: CASGDRDQPQHF. The DNA for the CDR3 is TGTGCCAGTGGCGACAGGGATCAGCCCCAGCATTTT.

The rearrangement joins TRBV5-4 to TRBJ2-2, with 10 bases aligning to TRBD1. The ends lost 3 bases at V and 5 bases at J; junction bases unmatched: 10. Per germline, CDR1 SGHNT and CDR2 YYREEE (reference sequence). This CDR3 has 17 amino acids. CDR3 protein: CASSSLDRGRGTGELFF. The CDR3 DNA is TGTGCCAGCAGCTCCTTAGACAGGGGGCGCGGGACCGGGGAGCTGTTTTTT.

The chain combines TRBV2 with TRBJ1-5; TRBD1 is a possible D gene (5 bases). The CDR3 totals 15 residues. Germline V CDR1 and CDR2: SNHLY, FYNNEI. Trimming pared 6 bases from V and 3 bases from J, leaving 15 bases between. In DNA form, the CDR3 reads TGTGCCAGCAGGGAGACGGCCAGGGTCAATCAGCCCCAGCATTTT. Amino acid sequence: CASRETARVNQPQHF.

The CDR3 DNA follows: TGTGCCAGCAGCTACAGGGGCTCTGGAAACACCATATATTTT. Translating it yields CASSYRGSGNTIYF. This chain connects TRBV7-8 to TRBJ1-3; 7 positions match TRBD1. V lost 4 bases and J lost 0; bases outside the gene matches: 0. Per the germline V gene, CDR1 is SGHVS and CDR2 is FQNEAQ. The CDR3 consists of 14 residues.

The chain recombines TRBV27 with TRBJ1-1; 7 bases match TRBD1. The J segment lost 5 bases and the V segment lost 6 bases, leaving 6 bases of the junction unmatched. The CDR3 totals 13 residues. The germline V gene has CDR1 MNHEY and CDR2 SMNVEV (reference sequence). The CDR3 DNA reads TGTGCCAGCAGACGGACAGGAAATACTGAAGCTTTCTTT. Translating it yields CASRRTGNTEAFF.

The V and J genes are TRBV9 and TRBJ2-3, with D tentatively TRBD2 (5 bases). There are 16 residues in the CDR3. In germline, CDR1 is SGDLS, CDR2 YYNGEE. V lost 2 bases, J lost 4 bases, and 17 bases lay in between. The CDR3 loop reads CASSVRSSGTPDTQYF. Written as DNA, the CDR3 is TGTGCCAGCAGCGTGCGGAGCAGCGGCACACCAGATACGCAGTATTTT.

The chain has TRBV24-1 and TRBJ2-1, with D perhaps TRBD1 (6 bases). The CDR3 contains 14 residues. Germline CDR1 and CDR2: KGHDR and SFDVKD. Trimming removed 4 bases from V and 6 bases from J, with 12 bases in between. This CDR3 reads CATSDRGRGNEQFF. CDR3 bases: TGTGCCACCAGTGACAGGGGAAGGGGCAATGAGCAGTTCTTC.

The chain links TRBV7-3 to TRBJ2-2; D possibly corresponds to TRBD2 (5 bases). Trimming pared 5 bases from V and 2 bases from J, leaving 15 bases between. The CDR3 is made up of 16 amino acids. Germline-derived CDR1 and CDR2 are SGHTA and FQGTGA. The CDR3 bases are TGTGCCAGCAGCCGGGATCCCCATGCTAACACCGGGGAGCTGTTTTTT. The encoded protein is CASSRDPHANTGELFF.

V is TRBV5-1 and J is TRBJ2-7, with 12 bases lining up with TRBD2. The germline gives CDR1 SGHRS, CDR2 YFSETQ. CDR3 size: 16 residues. J gave up 5 bases and V 3 bases, and 9 bases lay outside the gene matches. CDR3 bases: TGCGCCAGCAGCTCTTGGGGGACTAGCGGGTTGAACGAGCAGTACTTC. Translated: CASSSWGTSGLNEQYF.

The chain uses TRBV28 and TRBJ2-7; TRBD2 aligns across 7 bases. The CDR3 consists of 14 residues. Per the germline V gene, CDR1 is MDHEN and CDR2 is SYDVKM. The J segment lost 2 bases and the V segment lost 7 bases, leaving 8 bases of the junction unmatched. CDR3 loop: CASTRAAGPYEQYF. The CDR3 DNA is TGTGCCAGCACTAGAGCAGCGGGACCCTACGAGCAGTACTTC.